These 18 T cell receptor beta chains were sequenced from one sample in a study of patients and donors after allogeneic stem cell transplantation. One entry per CDR3 protein results from TCRdb running MiXCR on the RT-PCR reads. The table has about 960,000 distinct CDR3 sequences, 15% to 20% seen once; the top ten hold roughly 6%. Sequencing was done on a sample of blood, either unsorted or a sorted T cell fraction (not recorded which). The receptors stem from a human donor who was either an allogeneic HSCT recipient or a stem cell or donor lymphocyte infusion donor (not recorded which). It is not recorded whose cells these are; they may come from a transplant donor.

This chain connects TRBV28 to TRBJ2-2; no clear D. V dropped 5 bases and J dropped 6 bases, with 7 bases sitting between them. Per germline, CDR1 MDHEN and CDR2 SYDVKM. The CDR3 extends over 12 amino acids. CDR3 amino acids: CASSIISGELFF. The CDR3 DNA sequence: TGTGCCAGCAGTATCATCTCCGGGGAGCTGTTTTTT.

The V and J genes are TRBV5-1 and TRBJ2-5; 12 bases are a match to TRBD2. Germline V lookup: CDR1 SGHRS, CDR2 YFSETQ. V lost 4 bases and J lost 1; bases outside the gene matches: 8. The CDR3 length is 17 residues. In DNA, the CDR3 is TGCGCCAGCAGCCCACCCCTAGCGGGGGGGATCCAAGAGACCCAGTACTTC. Translating gives CASSPPLAGGIQETQYF.

This rearrangement joins TRBV10-3 to TRBJ2-1, with no clear D. The germline V gene has CDR1 ENHRY and CDR2 SYGVKD. This CDR3 has 14 amino acids. V lost 6 bases, J lost 0 bases, and 9 bases lay in between. The CDR3 reads CAIRSQSSYNEQFF. CDR3 in DNA: TGTGCCATCAGATCGCAAAGCTCCTACAATGAGCAGTTCTTC.

V is TRBV20-1 and J is TRBJ1-5, with a weak D call TRBD1 (6 bases). Germline CDR1 reads DFQATT; CDR2 reads SNEGSKA (reference sequence). With 1 base removed from V and 2 bases from J, the gap between germline ends came to 12 bases. CDR3 size: 15 residues. The CDR3: CSARGGTMGNQPQHF. Written as DNA, the CDR3 is TGCAGTGCTAGAGGTGGGACAATGGGCAATCAGCCCCAGCATTTT.

As DNA, the CDR3 is TGCGCCAGCAGCCAAGTTGAGGGCCCGAACTATGGCTACACCTTC. Amino acids: CASSQVEGPNYGYTF. This rearrangement joins TRBV4-3 to TRBJ1-2, with D uncertain. This CDR3 spans 15 amino acids. Germline V lookup: CDR1 LGHNA, CDR2 YSLEER. V lost 1 base and J 2 bases, leaving 11 bases between the germline ends.

This clonotype was observed many times. This chain links TRBV4-2 with TRBJ1-1; 8 bases fit TRBD1. The germline CDR1 and CDR2 sequences are LGHNA and YNFKEQ. Losses at the gene ends were 3 bases for V and 2 bases for J; bases not matched to a gene: 2. The CDR3 extends over 14 amino acids. CDR3 sequence reads: CASSHGQGNTEAFF. The CDR3 DNA follows: TGTGCCAGCAGCCACGGACAGGGTAACACTGAAGCTTTCTTT.

V gene TRBV9 combines with J gene TRBJ1-5; D may be TRBD1 (5 bases). The CDR3 runs 13 residues. CDR1 SGDLS and CDR2 YYNGEE come from the germline V gene. V was shortened by 0 bases and J by 9 bases, with 10 bases between the two germline ends. The CDR3 loop is CASSVGGNSPQHF. CDR3 nucleotide sequence: TGTGCCAGCAGCGTAGGGGGCAATTCGCCCCAGCATTTT.

V usage is TRBV9 and J usage is TRBJ2-1; D call uncertain. V lost 4 bases to trimming and J lost 5 bases, with 19 bases between them. The CDR3 covers 16 residues. Germline V lookup: CDR1 SGDLS, CDR2 YYNGEE. CDR3 DNA: TGTGCCAGCAGCCCAGACCTCAGTGGCCTCCACAATGAGCAGTTCTTC. It codes for CASSPDLSGLHNEQFF.

The chain links TRBV30 to TRBJ1-6; no definite D call. Germline CDR1 reads GTSNPN; CDR2 reads SVGIG (reference sequence). CDR3 size: 11 residues. The germline V and J ends were trimmed by 5 bases and 3 bases, with 2 bases remaining between them. The CDR3 region has the DNA TGTGCCTGGGGCTATAATTCACCCCTCCACTTT. Its translation is CAWGYNSPLHF.

This clonotype turned up a few times. V is TRBV27 and J is TRBJ1-1; D may be TRBD1 (6 bases). Germline CDR1 is MNHEY and CDR2 is SMNVEV (reference sequence). This CDR3 contains 14 residues. The V and J ends lost 3 bases and 1 base respectively, with 9 bases between them. CDR3 sequence reads: CASSFNRANTEAFF. The CDR3 DNA follows: TGTGCCAGCAGTTTCAACAGGGCGAACACTGAAGCTTTCTTT.

This clonotype appeared a few times. The chain joins TRBV12-3 or TRBV12-4 to TRBJ1-5, with TRBD1 identical over 7 bases. The CDR3 runs to 16 residues. V was clipped by 4 bases and J by 1 base; unmatched bases: 7. CDR3 amino acids: CASSSPGQSSNQPQHF. The CDR3 DNA reads TGTGCCAGCAGTTCTCCGGGACAGTCCAGCAATCAGCCCCAGCATTTT.

The chain has TRBV5-1 and TRBJ1-2; 7 positions agree with TRBD1. The CDR3 has 15 amino acids. CDR1 is SGHRS, CDR2 YFSETQ, per germline. J was trimmed by 3 bases and V by 2 bases; bases with no gene match: 7. In DNA, the CDR3 is TGCGCCAGCAGCTTATCAGGGGGATATGACTATGGCTACACCTTC. It specifies CASSLSGGYDYGYTF.

This clonotype was seen many times. The V gene is TRBV4-2, the J gene TRBJ2-1; D not certain. V lost 1 base and J lost 6, with 22 bases in between. This CDR3 is built from 18 residues. Germline V gene data show CDR1 as LGHNA and CDR2 as YNFKEQ. This chain's CDR3 is CASSQAGPSLLGGNEQFF. The DNA for the CDR3 is TGTGCCAGCAGCCAAGCAGGTCCCAGTCTTCTAGGTGGCAATGAGCAGTTCTTC.

The chain uses TRBV4-1 and TRBJ2-7; 15 bases match TRBD2. V lost 4 bases, J lost 5 bases, and 0 bases stayed unmatched. The CDR3 is 14 residues long. From germline, CDR1 is MGHRA and CDR2 YSYEKL. The CDR3 is CASSRTSGRDEQYF. CDR3 DNA sequence: TGCGCCAGCAGCCGGACTAGCGGGAGGGACGAGCAGTACTTC.

This rearrangement joins TRBV29-1 to TRBJ1-1; 7 nucleotides line up with TRBD1. V lost 4 bases and J lost 5; bases outside the gene matches: 7. This CDR3 comprises 13 residues. Germline values: CDR1 SQVTM, CDR2 ANQGSEA. The CDR3 sequence is CSVASRGRTEAFF. In DNA form, the CDR3 reads TGCAGCGTTGCCTCCAGGGGGAGGACTGAAGCTTTCTTT.

This chain connects TRBV27 to TRBJ2-7, with D maybe TRBD2 (6 bases). The CDR3 extends over 14 amino acids. Trimming shortened V by 2 bases and J by 7 bases, and 15 bases separated the two germline ends. Germline V lookup: CDR1 MNHEY, CDR2 SMNVEV (reference sequence). The CDR3 reads CASSLRQSAGEQYF. Here the CDR3 DNA reads TGTGCCAGCAGTTTAAGACAGTCTGCGGGGGAGCAGTACTTC.

This clonotype has ten or more counts. J is TRBJ2-7 and V is TRBV12-3 or TRBV12-4; 9 bases agree with TRBD1. CDR3 length equals 13 residues. V lost 6 bases to trimming and J lost 3 bases; unmatched junction nucleotides: 3. CDR3 loop: CASRAGQGYEQYF. CDR3 sequence (DNA): TGTGCCAGCAGGGCGGGACAGGGCTACGAGCAGTACTTC.

V is TRBV3-1 and J is TRBJ2-3, with D maybe TRBD1 (5 bases). Between the trimmed V and J ends, which lost 0 bases and 3 bases, there was a span of 16 bases. The CDR3 has 17 amino acids. Germline V gene lookup returns CDR1 LGHDT and CDR2 YNNKEL (reference sequence). CDR3 in amino acids: CASSQDLGARWTDTQYF. Written as DNA, the CDR3 is TGTGCCAGCAGCCAAGATCTTGGGGCCCGGTGGACAGATACGCAGTATTTT.